The 9 T cell receptor beta chains below all came from one sample that was sequenced in a study of blood T cells in healthy people across ages (dated by TCRdb to 2013 to 2016). Libraries were prepared through 5' RACE. Reads for this sample came from an Illumina HiSeq 2500. A second roughly 6 to 12 cycle PCR used a sample-barcoded 5' primer and a J-beta primer mix. The raw public data were reprocessed by TCRdb itself: fastp quality trimming at Q25, MiXCR clonotype calling, in-frame beta chains only. Records with the same CDR3 protein are collapsed into one entry carrying the most frequent genes and DNA. This sample is represented by about 830,000 distinct CDR3 sequences; 58% of them were singletons. Approximately 23% of the sample goes to the ten largest clones. Sequenced material: blood. The receptor set was obtained from a man aged 30-40 years in good health.

This chain uses TRBV12-3 or TRBV12-4 with TRBJ1-2, with D possibly TRBD1 on 5 matching bases. V lost 1 base, J lost 3 bases, and 12 bases lay in between. There are 15 residues in the CDR3. The CDR3 coding sequence is TGTGCCAGCAGTTTAGGGGGGTGGGGACACTATGGCTACACCTTC. Protein sequence: CASSLGGWGHYGYTF.

This clonotype was detected once. The chain couples TRBV20-1 to TRBJ1-5, with D unresolved. Germline assignment: CDR1 DFQATT and CDR2 SNEGSKA (reference sequence). Trimming took 4 bases from V and 0 from J, leaving 7 bases between them. This CDR3 contains 13 residues. CDR3 sequence: CSANEYSNQPQHF. CDR3 in DNA: TGCAGTGCTAATGAGTATAGCAATCAGCCCCAGCATTTT.

The gene calls are TRBV6-2 or TRBV6-3 and TRBJ1-5; the D is unclear. The CDR3 is 16 residues long. CDR1 and CDR2 from the germline V gene are MNHEY and SVGEGT. Trimming took 0 bases from V and 4 from J, leaving 13 bases between them. CDR3 DNA sequence: TGTGCCAGCAGTTACTCGAGAAGTTCAGGAAATCAGCCCCAGCATTTT. Its translation is CASSYSRSSGNQPQHF.

This clonotype was observed a few times. The chain employs TRBV5-1 and TRBJ1-2; tentatively, D is TRBD1 (6 bases). This CDR3 comprises 13 residues. Per germline, CDR1 SGHRS and CDR2 YFSETQ. The germline V and J ends were trimmed by 0 bases and 6 bases, with 9 bases remaining between them. As DNA, the CDR3 is TGCGCCAGCAGCTTGGCCGCAGGGGATGGCTACACCTTC. This translates into CASSLAAGDGYTF.

The table lists this clonotype with many counts. This chain connects TRBV29-1 to TRBJ2-3, with unresolved D. The CDR3 covers 13 residues. With 2 bases removed from V and 5 bases from J, the gap between germline ends came to 11 bases. CDR1 is SQVTM, CDR2 ANQGSEA, per germline. This CDR3 is CSVEFPIVDTQYF. The CDR3 nucleotides are TGCAGCGTTGAATTTCCTATTGTAGATACGCAGTATTTT.

To note about this clonotype: Mismatch with germline at one junction end may stem from a read error. The chain is built from TRBV27 and TRBJ2-6, with 7 bases that match TRBD1. This CDR3 contains 19 residues. Germline assignment: CDR1 MNHEY and CDR2 SMNVEV (reference sequence). The CDR3, as DNA: TGTGCCGGCAGTTCTACAGGGGCGCAATACTACTCTGGGGCCAACGTCCTGACTTTC. Protein product: CAGSSTGAQYYSGANVLTF.

This chain joins TRBV6-5 and TRBJ1-1, with D unresolved. V gave up 5 bases and J gave up 7 bases, with 14 bases separating them. This CDR3 has 13 amino acids. Looked up from germline, CDR1 is MNHEY and CDR2 is SVGAGI. This chain's CDR3 is CASSLRPGGEAFF. DNA of the CDR3: TGTGCCAGCAGTCTCCGACCCGGAGGTGAAGCTTTCTTT.

The chain uses TRBV20-1 and TRBJ2-5, with a weak D call TRBD2 (6 bases). Trimming stripped 3 bases from V and 1 base from J, with 15 bases between. The CDR3 is 15 residues long. The V gene's germline CDR1 is DFQATT and CDR2 SNEGSKA (reference sequence). The CDR3 reads CSARSGESSQETQYF. CDR3 in DNA: TGCAGTGCTAGGTCGGGGGAATCGTCCCAAGAGACCCAGTACTTC.

The chain employs TRBV14 and TRBJ2-7, with unresolved D. In germline, CDR1 is SGHDN, CDR2 FVKESK. V lost 4 bases and J lost 4, with 17 bases in between. The CDR3 is made up of 15 amino acids. As DNA, the CDR3 is TGTGCCAGCAGCCCATCCGGGTCCCTAACTTACGAGCAGTACTTC. Its translation is CASSPSGSLTYEQYF.